One sample yielded the 29 T cell receptor beta chains listed below, sequenced in a study of cytomegalovirus exposure and HLA in healthy donors. 60 Vbeta and 13 Jbeta primers were used in PCR. Repertoires were generated with immunoSEQ multiplex PCR, while TCRdb's copy carries only in-frame clones and drops some. The sample holds roughly 180,000 clones, roughly 80% seen once. Sequenced: PBMCs. These receptors were obtained from a woman aged 40 to 50 in good health and CMV-seropositive.

This clone has a single count. The sample has other DNA sequences that encode this CDR3 too. The chain carries TRBV10-3 and TRBJ2-7; no reliable D call. This CDR3 spans 14 amino acids. The germline CDR1 and CDR2 sequences are ENHRY and SYGVKD. V was pared by 0 bases and J by 1 base, with 7 bases between. The CDR3 DNA reads as TGTGCCATCAGTGAGTCAGGCGGATCCTACGAGCAGTACTTC. Amino acids: CAISESGGSYEQYF.

CDR3 sequence (DNA): TGTGCCAGCAGCTTATACGCGGGAGAGGGGTACGAGCAGTACTTC. Translation: CASSLYAGEGYEQYF. The chain has TRBV7-2 and TRBJ2-5, with 7 positions matching TRBD2. With the DNA end fitting TRBJ2-7 better, the J assignment may be wrong. This CDR3 has 15 amino acids. Germline CDR1 reads SGHTA; CDR2 reads FQGNSA.

The gene calls are TRBV28 and TRBJ2-3; D is possibly TRBD2 (5 bases). V was trimmed by 3 bases and J by 0 bases, leaving 10 bases between them. The germline gives CDR1 MDHEN, CDR2 SYDVKM. CDR3 length: 15 residues. The CDR3 DNA is TGTGCCAGCAGTTTTGAGCGGAAGAGCACAGATACGCAGTATTTT. Encoded protein: CASSFERKSTDTQYF. Complete variable domain (other parts from reference TRBV28 and TRBJ2-3): DVKVTQSSRYLVKRTGEKVFLECVQDMDHENMFWYRQDPGLGLRLIYFSYDVKMKEKGDIPEGYSVSREKKERFSLILESASTNQTSMYLCASSFERKSTDTQYFGPGTRLTVL.

In this sample, this clone turned up a few times. The gene calls are TRBV10-3 and TRBJ2-1; 9 bases agree with TRBD1. This CDR3 is 14 amino acids long. V was clipped by 7 bases and J by 8 bases; unmatched bases: 9. Per germline, CDR1 ENHRY and CDR2 SYGVKD. DNA of the CDR3: TGTGCCATCAAGGCCACAGGGGGCAGGGATGAGCAGTTCTTC. This encodes CAIKATGGRDEQFF.

The rearrangement joins TRBV19 to TRBJ1-3; 7 bases are a match to TRBD1. The ends lost 7 bases at V and 8 bases at J; junction bases unmatched: 8. CDR3 length equals 13 residues. Germline assignment: CDR1 LNHDA and CDR2 SQIVND (reference sequence). The CDR3 region has the DNA TGTGCCAGTACCCCCCACAGGGGCGACACCATATATTTT. Encoded protein: CASTPHRGDTIYF.

The rearrangement joins TRBV7-9 to TRBJ2-1; D not certain. With 3 bases removed from V and 8 bases from J, the gap between germline ends came to 14 bases. From germline, CDR1 is SEHNR and CDR2 FQNEAQ (reference sequence). This CDR3 contains 14 residues. CDR3 in amino acids: CASSFLLLLDEQFF. The CDR3 DNA follows: TGTGCCAGCAGCTTTTTACTCCTCTTGGATGAGCAGTTCTTC.

V gene TRBV9 combines with J gene TRBJ2-3; TRBD2 matches 7 bases. CDR3 size: 16 residues. The V gene's germline CDR1 is SGDLS and CDR2 YYNGEE. Trimming removed 0 bases from V and 3 bases from J; junction bases left unmatched: 7. CDR3 in DNA: TGTGCCAGCAGCGTAGAGTTAAGACTAGCAACAGATACGCAGTATTTT. Amino acids: CASSVELRLATDTQYF.

This chain joins TRBV5-4 and TRBJ2-1, with D unresolved. Germline V gene data show CDR1 as SGHNT and CDR2 as YYREEE (reference sequence). Trimming took off 4 bases at V and 10 bases at J, with 12 bases between the two ends. The length of the CDR3 is 12 residues. CDR3: CASSIDIAEQFF. The CDR3 DNA sequence: TGTGCCAGCAGCATCGACATCGCCGAGCAGTTCTTC. Full variable domain (missing parts from reference TRBV5-4 and TRBJ2-1): ETGVTQSPTHLIKTRGQQVTLRCSSQSGHNTVSWYQQALGQGPQFIFQYYREEENGRGNFPPRFSGLQFPNYSSELNVNALELDDSALYLCASSIDIAEQFFGPGTRLTVL.

The chain combines TRBV15 with TRBJ2-7; tentatively, D is TRBD1 (5 bases). V was clipped by 0 bases and J by 2 bases, with 8 bases between them. Germline V gives CDR1 LNHNV, CDR2 YYDKDF (reference sequence). The CDR3 extends over 14 amino acids. As DNA, the CDR3 is TGTGCCACCAGCAGAGATCGCAGGGCCTACGAGCAGTACTTC. Protein sequence: CATSRDRRAYEQYF.

To note about this clone: One end of the junction fails to match germline, which may point to a read error. The same CDR3 arises from other DNA sequences in this sample as well. The J gene is TRBJ2-5, the V gene TRBV27; 10 bases match TRBD1. This CDR3 has 17 residues. CDR1 MNHEY and CDR2 SMNVEV come from the germline V gene (reference sequence). The CDR3 DNA sequence: TGCGCCAGCAGTTCCCGGACAGGGGGAGTGGAACAAGAGACCCAGTACTTC. Translated: CASSSRTGGVEQETQYF.

The chain has TRBV11-2 and TRBJ2-1; 11 bases are a match to TRBD2. The CDR3 contains 15 residues. Germline loops: CDR1 SGHAT, CDR2 FQNNGV. V gave up 5 bases and J gave up 7 bases; unmatched junction bases: 7. The CDR3 sequence: CASSVKGLAGNEQFF. The CDR3 DNA reads TGTGCCAGCAGCGTAAAAGGACTAGCGGGTAATGAGCAGTTCTTC.

The chain is built from TRBV6-5 and TRBJ2-5, with TRBD2 matching over 15 bases. Germline CDR1 reads MNHEY; CDR2 reads SVGAGI. CDR3 length: 15 amino acids. Trimming took 6 bases from V and 7 from J; bases not matched to a gene: 6. CDR3 residues: CASRAPGLAGGTQYF. DNA for the CDR3: TGTGCCAGCAGGGCACCGGGACTAGCGGGGGGGACCCAGTACTTC.

This clone was detected only once. The chain uses TRBV5-1 and TRBJ2-1; the D gene is possibly TRBD1 (6 bases). V gave up 6 bases and J gave up 5 bases, with 15 bases separating them. The CDR3 runs to 14 residues. In germline, CDR1 is SGHRS, CDR2 YFSETQ. The CDR3 is CASKGESGDNEQFF. CDR3 coding DNA: TGCGCCAGCAAGGGGGAGTCTGGAGACAATGAGCAGTTCTTC.

The chain joins TRBV5-1 to TRBJ2-2, with 8 bases identical to TRBD2. V lost 0 bases to trimming and J lost 4 bases; unmatched junction nucleotides: 2. CDR3 length equals 15 residues. CDR1 is SGHRS, CDR2 YFSETQ, per germline. CDR3 nucleotides: TGCGCCAGCAGCTTGGGACTAGCGCGCACCGGGGAGCTGTTTTTT. Translating gives CASSLGLARTGELFF.

The V gene is TRBV2, the J gene TRBJ1-6, with D unclear. With 6 bases removed from V and 0 bases from J, the gap between germline ends came to 6 bases. This CDR3 region has 14 residues. The germline gives CDR1 SNHLY, CDR2 FYNNEI. DNA of the CDR3: TGTGCCAGCAGGGGGAGCTCCTATAATTCACCCCTCCACTTT. Translation: CASRGSSYNSPLHF.

The V call is TRBV25-1, the J call TRBJ1-3; D is undetermined. V was shortened by 5 bases and J by 0 bases, with 11 bases between the two germline ends. The V gene's germline CDR1 is MGHDK and CDR2 SYGVNS. The CDR3 is made up of 15 amino acids. The CDR3 bases are TGTGCCAGCAGTTTGGGCCGTCTCTCTGGAAACACCATATATTTT. This encodes CASSLGRLSGNTIYF.

The rearrangement uses TRBV25-1 and TRBJ1-4; TRBD1 is a possible D gene (5 bases). The CDR3 extends over 18 amino acids. The V end lost 0 bases, the J end lost 0 bases, and 14 bases lay between the germline ends. CDR1 and CDR2 (germline): MGHDK, SYGVNS. This chain's CDR3 is CASSEYGYRISTNEKLFF. Written as DNA, the CDR3 is TGTGCCAGCAGTGAATATGGGTACAGGATCTCAACTAATGAAAAACTGTTTTTT.

Only a few counts were recorded for this clone. The chain joins TRBV19 to TRBJ2-7; TRBD2 matches 7 bases. Germline trimming cut 6 bases from V and 4 bases from J; bases unmatched to any gene: 12. This CDR3 spans 15 amino acids. The germline V gene has CDR1 LNHDA and CDR2 SQIVND (reference sequence). The CDR3 reads CASRARAGVFYEQYF. The CDR3 DNA reads TGTGCCAGTAGGGCCCGGGCGGGAGTTTTTTACGAGCAGTACTTC.

The chain combines TRBV5-6 with TRBJ1-1; no definite D call. The length of the CDR3 is 13 residues. V was shortened by 2 bases and J by 4 bases, with 9 bases between the two germline ends. Germline loops: CDR1 SGHDT, CDR2 YYEEEE. CDR3 sequence reads: CASSLYVLTEAFF. As DNA, the CDR3 is TGTGCCAGCAGCTTATATGTCCTCACTGAAGCTTTCTTT.

This rearrangement joins TRBV6-1 to TRBJ2-7; the match to TRBD2 covers 7 bases. Germline trimming cut 6 bases from V and 3 bases from J; bases unmatched to any gene: 8. The CDR3 sequence is 14 residues long. CDR1 MNHNS and CDR2 SASEGT come from the germline V gene. CDR3 sequence: CASSLSGLFYEQYF. The CDR3 DNA reads as TGTGCCAGCAGCCTCTCGGGACTATTCTACGAGCAGTACTTC.

CDR3 nucleotides: TGTGCCAGCAGTTGGGCAGGGGGCGCGTCGAGTGGCTACACCTTC. Its translation is CASSWAGGASSGYTF. V is TRBV28 and J is TRBJ1-2; 8 positions match TRBD1. This CDR3 spans 15 amino acids. Unmatched junction bases numbered 11, after V lost 4 bases and J lost 7 bases. CDR1 is MDHEN and CDR2 is SYDVKM in the germline V gene.

The rearrangement links TRBV7-2 to TRBJ2-7; 7 positions match TRBD2. This CDR3 region has 14 residues. Germline V gene data show CDR1 as SGHTA and CDR2 as FQGNSA. Trimming at V came to 7 bases and at J to 3 bases, leaving 9 bases not matched to a gene. Written as DNA, the CDR3 is TGTGCCAGCACTCTACTTGGGGGGGACTACGAGCAGTACTTC. Translated: CASTLLGGDYEQYF. The complete variable domain, with remaining parts taken from reference TRBV7-2 and TRBJ2-7, reads GAGVSQSPSNKVTEKGKDVELRCDPISGHTALYWYRQSLGQGLEFLIYFQGNSAPDKSGLPSDRFSAERTGGSVSTLTIQRTQQEDSAVYLCASTLLGGDYEQYFGPGTRLTVT.

This clone showed up just once. The chain has TRBV10-1 and TRBJ2-2, with 9 bases matching TRBD1. The CDR3 totals 15 residues. V shed 3 bases, J shed 6 bases, and the junction held 5 bases outside the gene matches. Germline lookup yields CDR1 WNHNN and CDR2 SYGVQD (reference sequence). The CDR3 bases are TGCGCCAGCAGTGAATCCGGGACAGGGCCCGGGGAGCTGTTTTTT. Translated, it gives CASSESGTGPGELFF.

CDR3: CASSALTGMNTEAFF. CDR3 bases: TGTGCCAGTAGTGCCTTGACAGGGATGAACACTGAAGCTTTCTTT. The V call is TRBV19, the J call TRBJ1-1; 7 bases are shared with TRBD1. The CDR3 is 15 amino acids. Per germline, CDR1 LNHDA and CDR2 SQIVND (reference sequence). V lost 5 bases and J lost 0; bases outside the gene matches: 6. Drawing the rest from reference TRBV19 and TRBJ1-1, the complete variable domain is DGGITQSPKYLFRKEGQNVTLSCEQNLNHDAMYWYRQDPGQGLRLIYYSQIVNDFQKGDIAEGYSVSREKKESFPLTVTSAQKNPTAFYLCASSALTGMNTEAFFGQGTRLTVV.

The V and J genes are TRBV14 and TRBJ1-4; D may be TRBD1 (6 bases). Trimming left V 5 bases short and J 8 bases short, with 15 bases between. The CDR3 extends over 14 amino acids. Germline CDR1 SGHDN, CDR2 FVKESK. This chain's CDR3 is CASSRQVGREKLFF. DNA for the CDR3: TGTGCCAGCAGCAGACAGGTCGGAAGGGAAAAACTGTTTTTT.

The V call is TRBV10-1, the J call TRBJ1-2, with a weak D call TRBD1 (6 bases). CDR3 length equals 13 residues. Trimming pared 6 bases from V and 4 bases from J, leaving 12 bases between. CDR1 is WNHNN and CDR2 is SYGVQD in the germline V gene (reference sequence). The CDR3: CASSSDRIYGYTF. CDR3 DNA sequence: TGCGCCAGCAGCTCCGACAGGATCTATGGCTACACCTTC.

This clone was detected only once. Other DNA sequences within the sample encode an identical CDR3. The CDR3 is CASSPQGMNTEAFF. The DNA for the CDR3 is TGTGCCAGCTCACCGCAGGGGATGAACACTGAAGCTTTCTTT. This chain joins TRBV18 and TRBJ1-1; possibly TRBD1 for D (6 bases). Deletions cut 3 bases from V and 0 bases from J, with 8 bases between. From germline, CDR1 is KGHSH and CDR2 LQKENI. The CDR3 covers 14 residues.

This chain links TRBV7-8 with TRBJ1-1; possibly TRBD1 for D (5 bases). V was cut by 5 bases and J by 3 bases, with 19 bases left in between. This CDR3 is 16 amino acids long. Germline CDR1 is SGHVS and CDR2 is FQNEAQ. CDR3 nucleotides: TGTGCCAGCAGCCCGGACATTCCGGTAGGTTACACTGAAGCTTTCTTT. Residues: CASSPDIPVGYTEAFF. Based on the CDR3 plus reference TRBV7-8 and TRBJ1-1, the full variable domain is GAGVSQSPRYKVAKRGQDVALRCDPISGHVSLFWYQQALGQGPEFLTYFQNEAQLDKSGLPSDRFFAERPEGSVSTLKIQRTQQEDSAVYLCASSPDIPVGYTEAFFGQGTRLTVV.

The rearrangement uses TRBV27 and TRBJ2-7, with 7 bases matching TRBD2. There are 14 residues in the CDR3. Germline V gives CDR1 MNHEY, CDR2 SMNVEV (reference sequence). The ends lost 3 bases at V and 2 bases at J; junction bases unmatched: 4. CDR3 amino acids: CASSFSSGTYEQYF. In DNA, the CDR3 is TGTGCCAGCAGTTTCTCTAGCGGAACCTACGAGCAGTACTTC.